The table lists the clone carrying this T cell receptor (beta chain) with many counts. Its cognate antigen is unknown. This sample stems from a study of T cells in Graves' hyperthyroidism and ophthalmopathy. Overall study findings and caveats: Separating ophthalmopathy from stable hyperthyroidism was achieved by a 13 V-J model.

The diagnostic basis comprised clinical symptoms, serum thyroxine and TRAb, thyroid ultrasound and orbital computed tomography. TCR beta CDR3 sequences were amplified from RNA transcripts. RT-PCR in the first round (using the HTBI primer set) targeted the TCR CDR3. Each CDR3 protein gets one entry after TCRdb re-called the multiplex PCR reads with MiXCR. Seen here are fewer than 200,000 distinct CDR3 sequences, over 8% observed once, and the top ten hold more than 20%. The V segment lost 3 bases and the J segment 2 bases; nucleotides outside the gene matches: 5. CDR1 is SEHNR and CDR2 is FQNEAQ in the germline V gene (reference sequence). The CDR3 spans 15 residues.

The V gene is TRBV7-9, the J gene TRBJ1-1; 8 positions match TRBD1. The TCR comes from a woman between 18 and 29 years old with Graves' hyperthyroidism that later progressed to Graves' ophthalmopathy. Sequencing was performed on blood. The CDR3 coding sequence is TGTGCCAGCAGCTTCGACGGGACAGGAAACACTGAAGCTTTCTTT. Its protein is CASSFDGTGNTEAFF.